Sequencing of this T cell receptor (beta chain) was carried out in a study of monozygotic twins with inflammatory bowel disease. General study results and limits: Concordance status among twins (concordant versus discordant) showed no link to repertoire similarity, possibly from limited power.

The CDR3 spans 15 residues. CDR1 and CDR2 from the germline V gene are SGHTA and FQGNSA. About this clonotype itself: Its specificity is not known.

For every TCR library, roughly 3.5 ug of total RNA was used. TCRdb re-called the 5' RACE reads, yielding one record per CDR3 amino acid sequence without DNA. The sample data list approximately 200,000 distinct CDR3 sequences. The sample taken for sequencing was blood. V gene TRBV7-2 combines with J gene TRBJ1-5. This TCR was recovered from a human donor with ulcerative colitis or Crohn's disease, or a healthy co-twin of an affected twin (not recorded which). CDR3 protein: CASSLGLEGHQPQHF.